The clone carrying this T cell receptor (beta chain) was observed at least ten times. Its antigen is unknown. Trimming pared 1 base from V and 1 base from J, leaving 8 bases between. The length of the CDR3 is 15 residues. Germline V gives CDR1 SEHNR, CDR2 FQNEAQ (reference sequence). From the reads, TCRdb called clonotypes with MiXCR, one entry per CDR3 protein. The sample lists 250,000 or so distinct CDR3 sequences, more than 15% seen once, with approximately 51% in the top ten. This entry is derived from a study of T cell repertoires in cytomegalovirus infection. Study information: Shared public TCR beta signatures pointed to both CMV infection and a matching HLA type. Study results and caveats: CMV carriers having the relevant HLA were flagged by cumulative public TCR beta family frequency. What dominated the ex vivo response were HLA-C-restricted CMV-specific TCR beta clonotypes.

Material for sequencing was CD8+ T cells from PBMCs. The J gene is TRBJ1-5, the V gene TRBV7-9; D perhaps matches TRBD1 (5 bases). This TCR was sampled from a human donor in good health (CMV status not recorded). Some clones in this sample may be carry-over from other donors' samples. The CDR3 loop reads CASSLETESNQPQHF. The CDR3 nucleotides are TGTGCCAGCAGCTTAGAGACAGAAAGCAATCAGCCCCAGCATTTT.